This entry describes one T cell receptor (beta chain). Its specificity is unknown. These data originate in a study of regulatory T cells in long-lasting Graves disease. General study results and limits: Small sample size may have lowered accuracy. TRBV28, TRBJ1-2 and TRBJ2-5 were favored in persistent disease.

Time point here: newly diagnosed GD, antithyroid drugs for less than 3 months. RNA isolated from PBMCs was used to make the TCR library. Clinicians diagnosed Graves' disease using American Thyroid Association guidelines. Roughly 10 milliliters of peripheral blood were taken and placed in EDTA tubes. The V gene's germline CDR1 is KGHSH and CDR2 LQKENI. The CDR3 contains 13 residues. The V gene lost 0 bases and the J gene lost 1 base, with 3 bases spanning the gap. Assembly of TCR beta libraries relied on iRepertoire HTBI primers together with Arm-PCR of CDR3 regions. MiXCR was run by TCRdb on the multiplex PCR reads, yielding one entry per CDR3 protein. The repertoire holds hundreds of thousands of distinct CDR3 sequences, with about 16% as singletons.

The receptor's source is a female donor with Graves disease. The V and J genes are TRBV18 and TRBJ1-1; D gene unclear. The material sequenced was peripheral blood mononuclear cells (PBMCs), taken at new diagnosis, from a patient treated with antithyroid drugs. The CDR3 is CASSPPQNTEAFF. The CDR3, as DNA: TGTGCCAGCTCACCACCACAGAACACTGAAGCTTTCTTT.